The clone carrying this T cell receptor beta chain was observed a few times. What it recognizes is unknown. CDR1 is SEHNR, CDR2 FQNEAQ, per germline (reference sequence). The CDR3 extends over 15 amino acids. J gave up 0 bases and V 5 bases, and 6 bases lay outside the gene matches. The data belong to a study of T cells in Graves' hyperthyroidism and ophthalmopathy. It was considered stable Graves' hyperthyroidism when ophthalmopathy did not progress within 18 months. Investigators excluded patients with uncontrolled infection, other autoimmune disease, pregnancy or lactation. Template material for amplifying TCR beta CDR3 regions consisted of RNA transcripts. The HTBI primer set was used in a first-round RT-PCR of the TCR CDR3. TCRdb re-called the multiplex PCR reads through MiXCR, storing one row per CDR3 protein. Altogether fewer than 850,000 distinct CDR3 sequences are present, roughly 17% being singletons, with the ten largest covering 15%.

Study conclusions and caveats: The blood repertoire included most of the expanded thyroid clonotypes above 0.001. In simple terms, a model built on 13 V-J features told ophthalmopathy apart from stable hyperthyroidism.

Material for sequencing was blood. This sequence originates from a man aged 50 to 60 with Graves' hyperthyroidism. The chain couples TRBV7-9 to TRBJ1-1; 7 nucleotides line up with TRBD1. CDR3 loop: CASSLLTGMNTEAFF. DNA for the CDR3: TGTGCCAGCAGCCTTTTGACAGGGATGAACACTGAAGCTTTCTTT.